The 10 T cell receptor beta chains in this list originate from one sample, sequenced in a study of cytotoxic CD8 clonotypes in ibrutinib-treated CLL. TCRdb's copy holds only in-frame clones and misses some; the assay was immunoSEQ multiplex PCR. Of approximately 280,000 clones detected, around 76% appear once; the ten largest clones hold about 5.3%. The source was PBMCs, collected at disease progression, from a patient treated with ibrutinib. All receptors derive from a human donor with chronic lymphocytic leukemia.

V usage is TRBV15 and J usage is TRBJ2-7; D perhaps matches TRBD1 (6 bases). The CDR3 has 13 residues. Germline CDR1 reads LNHNV; CDR2 reads YYDKDF (reference sequence). V lost 3 bases to trimming and J lost 4 bases, with 10 bases between them. CDR3 sequence: CATSSGQIYEQYF. The CDR3 DNA follows: TGTGCCACCAGCAGTGGACAGATATACGAGCAGTACTTC.

The rearrangement links TRBV2 to TRBJ2-7; D is unclear. The CDR3 totals 14 residues. Germline CDR1 reads SNHLY; CDR2 reads FYNNEI. Trimming removed 6 bases from V and 6 bases from J, with 18 bases in between. The CDR3: CASREQTTLGEQYF. In DNA, the CDR3 is TGTGCCAGCAGGGAACAGACCACCCTTGGCGAGCAGTACTTC.

The CDR3: CSVELGARHTQYF. The CDR3 bases are TGCAGCGTTGAACTCGGGGCGCGCCATACGCAGTATTTT. The chain couples TRBV29-1 to TRBJ2-3, with D perhaps TRBD1 or TRBD2 (5 bases each). CDR1 is SQVTM, CDR2 ANQGSEA, per germline. V lost 2 bases to trimming and J lost 7 bases, with 13 bases between them. The CDR3 loop spans 13 amino acids.

The rearrangement uses TRBV27 and TRBJ2-1; maybe TRBD2 (6 bases). The CDR3 is 17 residues long. Germline assignment: CDR1 MNHEY and CDR2 SMNVEV (reference sequence). The germline V and J ends were trimmed by 3 bases and 7 bases, with 22 bases remaining between them. CDR3 sequence reads: CASSFLEGGPPRNEQFF. The CDR3 nucleotides are TGTGCCAGCAGTTTTCTGGAGGGAGGCCCTCCCAGAAATGAGCAGTTCTTC.

The V call is TRBV23-1, the J call TRBJ1-6; D may be TRBD1 (6 bases). TRBV23-1 is an ORF for which the function is uncertain. The CDR3 length is 19 residues. Trimming pared 2 bases from V and 7 bases from J, leaving 24 bases between. The CDR3, as DNA: TGCGCCAGCAGTCAAACCAGGACAGCAGGATCTCCGGAAAATTCACCCCTCCACTTT. Amino acid sequence: CASSQTRTAGSPENSPLHF.

J is TRBJ1-2 and V is TRBV7-2; D perhaps matches TRBD1 (6 bases). CDR3 length: 13 residues. In germline, CDR1 is SGHTA, CDR2 FQGNSA. V was trimmed by 5 bases and J by 8 bases, leaving 15 bases between them. CDR3 nucleotide sequence: TGTGCCAGCAGCGGTACAGGGAGGGCCGGCTACACCTTC. Protein: CASSGTGRAGYTF.

The chain combines TRBV7-2 with TRBJ2-2; tentatively, D is TRBD1 or TRBD2 (5 bases each). The CDR3 runs 14 residues. Per germline, CDR1 SGHTA and CDR2 FQGNSA. The ends were cut back, 5 bases at V and 10 bases at J, with 17 bases in the middle. CDR3 DNA sequence: TGTGCCAGCAGCCCCGAGGGACGGGGCGAGGAGCTGTTTTTT. This encodes CASSPEGRGEELFF.

V usage is TRBV9 and J usage is TRBJ2-2, with TRBD1 matching over 8 bases. V trimming: 4 bases; J trimming: 4 bases; junction bases outside the gene matches: 18. This CDR3 contains 19 residues. Germline-derived CDR1 and CDR2 are SGDLS and YYNGEE. The CDR3 DNA sequence: TGTGCCAGCAGCACCCTTCCCCCCGGCCGACAGGGGATCACCGGGGAGCTGTTTTTT. Translated: CASSTLPPGRQGITGELFF.

This clone was counted only a few times. The J gene is TRBJ1-2, the V gene TRBV28, with D possibly matching TRBD1 (5 bases). This CDR3 has 14 amino acids. The V and J ends lost 4 bases and 4 bases respectively, with 13 bases between them. CDR1 is MDHEN, CDR2 SYDVKM, per germline. In DNA, the CDR3 is TGTGCCAGCAGTTGGGTTGGGGGAGCCTATGGCTACACCTTC. Translation gives CASSWVGGAYGYTF.

The chain uses TRBV9 and TRBJ2-7; tentatively, D is TRBD1 or TRBD2 (6 bases each). V was clipped by 0 bases and J by 2 bases, with 12 bases between them. This CDR3 is built from 15 residues. Germline V gene sequence: CDR1 SGDLS, CDR2 YYNGEE. CDR3 in DNA: TGTGCCAGCAGCGTAGCACAGGGAGGTCCCTACGAGCAGTACTTC. Protein product: CASSVAQGGPYEQYF.